Below are 5 T cell receptor beta chains sequenced from a single sample in a study of blood T cell repertoires in COVID-19. The data were produced by immunoSEQ multiplex PCR, yet TCRdb's version contains in-frame clones alone and is incomplete. The table lists 250,000 to 300,000 clones, around 80% of them singletons. Specimen: PBMCs or T cells enriched from blood (not recorded which). The receptors were gathered from a man younger than 45 with acute COVID-19.

A word on this clone: Other nucleotide sequences from this sample produce the same CDR3. This chain uses TRBV5-1 with TRBJ2-3; maybe TRBD2 (6 bases). This CDR3 has 13 residues. Trimming took 2 bases from V and 3 from J, leaving 7 bases between them. The germline V gene encodes CDR1 SGHRS and CDR2 YFSETQ. The CDR3 spells CASSFGGTDTQYF. In DNA form, the CDR3 reads TGCGCCAGCAGCTTTGGGGGGACAGATACGCAGTATTTT.

The chain recombines TRBV29-1 with TRBJ1-4; D call uncertain. The V gene lost 4 bases and the J gene lost 2 bases, with 8 bases spanning the gap. Germline CDR1 and CDR2: SQVTM and ANQGSEA. CDR3 length equals 13 residues. The CDR3 DNA reads as TGCAGCGTTGGCGACAAGACTAATGAAAAACTGTTTTTT. This sequence encodes CSVGDKTNEKLFF.

This clone was seen more than once but under ten times. V and J are TRBV30 and TRBJ2-1; 9 nucleotides agree with TRBD2. The V segment lost 2 bases and the J segment 3 bases; nucleotides outside the gene matches: 5. The CDR3 is made up of 15 amino acids. CDR1 is GTSNPN, CDR2 SVGIG, per germline (reference sequence). CDR3: CAWSTVAGVYNEQFF. In DNA form, the CDR3 reads TGTGCCTGGAGTACTGTAGCGGGAGTCTACAATGAGCAGTTCTTC.

The chain links TRBV6-2 or TRBV6-3 to TRBJ1-4; 7 nucleotides align to TRBD1. Losses at the gene ends were 6 bases for V and 3 bases for J; bases not matched to a gene: 4. The CDR3 extends over 14 amino acids. Germline CDR1 and CDR2: MNHEY and SVGEGT. The CDR3 region is CASSPRGANEKLFF. In nucleotides, the CDR3 is TGTGCCAGCAGCCCCAGGGGGGCTAATGAAAAACTGTTTTTT.

The chain couples TRBV2 to TRBJ1-4; TRBD1 aligns across 7 bases. The ends lost 3 bases at V and 5 bases at J; junction bases unmatched: 6. Germline V CDR1 and CDR2: SNHLY, FYNNEI. CDR3 size: 15 residues. In nucleotides, the CDR3 is TGTGCCAGCAGTGATGTCGACAGGGCGAATGAAAAACTGTTTTTT. Its translation: CASSDVDRANEKLFF.